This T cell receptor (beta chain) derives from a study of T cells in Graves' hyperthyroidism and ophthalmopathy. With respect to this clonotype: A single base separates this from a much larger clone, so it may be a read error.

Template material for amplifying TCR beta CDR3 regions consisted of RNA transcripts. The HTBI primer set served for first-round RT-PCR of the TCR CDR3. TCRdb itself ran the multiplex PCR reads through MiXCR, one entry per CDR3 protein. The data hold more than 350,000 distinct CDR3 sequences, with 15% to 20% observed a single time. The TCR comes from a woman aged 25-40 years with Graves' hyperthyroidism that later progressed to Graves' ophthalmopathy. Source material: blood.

The CDR3 sequence: CASSLRGLVGGNSYNERFF. DNA of the CDR3: TGTGCCAGCAGTTTACGGGGACTTGTTGGCGGAAACTCCTACAATGAGCGGTTCTTC. The chain employs TRBV28 and TRBJ2-1; D is possibly TRBD2 (6 bases). Germline CDR1 and CDR2: MDHEN and SYDVKM. This CDR3 has 19 amino acids.